Listed below are T cell receptor beta chains from one sample, sequenced in a study of naive and memory T cell subsets. TCRdb called the UMI-ligation and nested PCR reads again in MiXCR, with one record for every CDR3 protein. The data hold about 160,000 distinct CDR3 sequences, with 20% to 25% observed a single time. The sample was naive CD4+ T cells from blood. The receptors originated from a human donor in good health. Both conserved end residues are part of each CDR3. The D gene is left open where the match is weak. Clone size is not always given. Where it is, it says once, few, many or a class for expanded clones.

TRBD1 | TRBJ2-7 | NA | TRBV4-3 | CASSHQTGTGTAEQYF | TGCGCCAGCAGCCACCAGACCGGGACAGGAACCGCCGAGCAGTACTTC
TRBD2 | TRBJ2-7 | NA | TRBV5-4 | CASSPGTSGSPVGAWEQYF | TGTGCCAGCAGCCCAGGGACTAGCGGGAGCCCCGTCGGAGCCTGGGAGCAGTACTTC
TRBD2 | TRBJ2-1 | NA | TRBV12-3/TRBV12-4 | CASRSSGRGNEQFF | TGTGCCAGCAGATCTAGCGGGAGGGGCAATGAGCAGTTCTTC
NA | TRBJ2-3 | NA | TRBV18 | CASSPRGQGTDTQYF | TGTGCCAGCTCACCACGAGGGCAAGGGACAGATACGCAGTATTTT
NA | TRBJ2-2 | few | TRBV24-1 | CATTSEGTGELFF | TGTGCCACGACGTCCGAGGGCACCGGGGAGCTGTTTTTT
NA | TRBJ2-1 | few | TRBV20-1 | CSAGESWNEQFF | TGCAGTGCGGGTGAGAGCTGGAATGAGCAGTTCTTC
NA | TRBJ2-1 | NA | TRBV4-3 | CASSQMGGEQFF | TGCGCCAGCAGCCAAATGGGGGGTGAGCAGTTCTTC
NA | TRBJ2-3 | many | TRBV20-1 | CSARGGITDTQYF | TGCAGTGCTAGAGGCGGGATCACAGATACGCAGTATTTT
TRBD2 | TRBJ2-1 | NA | TRBV9 | CASSPTSGTLIEQFF | TGTGCCAGCAGCCCAACTAGCGGGACCTTGATTGAGCAGTTCTTC
NA | TRBJ2-5 | NA | TRBV2 | CASSEPQETQYF | TGTGCCAGCAGTGAACCCCAAGAGACCCAGTACTTC
TRBD1 | TRBJ1-5 | NA | TRBV14 | CASSLRQGEVHF | TGTGCCAGCAGCCTCAGACAGGGGGAAGTGCATTTT
NA | TRBJ1-2 | few | TRBV28 | CASSSAGPSGTF | TGTGCCAGCAGTTCGGCCGGGCCCTCGGGGACCTTC
NA | TRBJ1-6 | many | TRBV30 | CAYQPGPLNSPLHF | TGTGCCTACCAACCGGGACCTCTAAATTCACCCCTCCACTTT
TRBD1 | TRBJ2-1 | NA | TRBV3-1 | CASSPAPTGDNEQFF | TGTGCCAGCAGCCCAGCCCCTACAGGGGACAATGAGCAGTTCTTC
NA | TRBJ1-6 | NA | TRBV29-1 | CGSGDSYNSPLHF | TGCGGTTCCGGCGATTCTTATAATTCACCCCTCCACTTT
TRBD2 | TRBJ2-7 | many | TRBV20-1 | CSARPTSGRGEQYF | TGCAGTGCTAGACCCACTAGCGGGCGCGGCGAGCAGTACTTC
NA | TRBJ2-7 | NA | TRBV10-3 | CAISESEGYEQYF | TGTGCCATCAGTGAGTCGGAAGGTTACGAGCAGTACTTC
TRBD1 | TRBJ2-7 | NA | TRBV4-1 | CASGHDRGYEQYF | TGCGCCAGCGGCCACGACAGGGGATACGAGCAGTACTTC
NA | TRBJ2-5 | NA | TRBV12-3/TRBV12-4 | CASSLGGTLQETQYF | TGTGCCAGCAGTTTAGGGGGGACACTCCAAGAGACCCAGTACTTC
NA | TRBJ2-3 | NA | TRBV6-5 | CASSATLRRDTQYF | TGTGCCAGCAGTGCGACCCTTCGGCGCGATACGCAGTATTTT
NA | TRBJ1-2 | NA | TRBV30 | CAWTPETALGYTF | TGTGCCTGGACCCCCGAGACAGCTCTGGGCTACACCTTC
TRBD2 | TRBJ2-7 | NA | TRBV28 | CASSSTGTKPYEQYF | TGTGCCAGCAGTTCTACCGGGACTAAACCCTACGAGCAGTACTTC
NA | TRBJ1-5 | NA | TRBV30 | CAWSVGSNLNQPQHF | TGTGCCTGGAGTGTCGGCAGTAACCTAAATCAGCCCCAGCATTTT
TRBD1 | TRBJ1-1 | NA | TRBV19 | CASIPIWRDRGNTEAFF | TGTGCCAGTATCCCGATCTGGCGGGACAGGGGGAACACTGAAGCTTTCTTT
TRBD2 | TRBJ2-3 | NA | TRBV20-1 | CSARTSGRSRYTQYF | TGCAGTGCAAGGACTAGCGGGAGGAGCAGATATACGCAGTATTTT
TRBD1 | TRBJ2-7 | few | TRBV27 | CASLKQGAESEQYF | TGTGCCAGCCTCAAACAGGGGGCGGAAAGCGAGCAGTACTTC
NA | TRBJ2-4 | NA | TRBV7-2 | CASSFRTVVSSKNIQYF | TGTGCCAGCAGCTTCCGGACAGTCGTATCCAGCAAAAACATTCAGTACTTC
TRBD1 | TRBJ1-6 | few | TRBV12-3/TRBV12-4 | CASGRTGYSPLHF | TGTGCCAGCGGTCGGACAGGGTACTCACCCCTCCACTTT
NA | TRBJ1-6 | NA | TRBV29-1 | CSVSDGPISPLHF | TGCAGCGTCTCGGACGGTCCGATTTCACCCCTCCACTTT
NA | TRBJ2-2 | few | TRBV15 | CATSRGAGTSTGELFF | TGTGCCACCAGCAGAGGGGCCGGGACATCAACCGGGGAGCTGTTTTTT
NA | TRBJ1-2 | NA | TRBV6-5 | CASSPNLPGPTSDGYTF | TGTGCCAGCAGCCCCAACCTCCCCGGACCCACAAGCGATGGCTACACCTTC
NA | TRBJ1-5 | few | TRBV12-3/TRBV12-4 | CASRSTGSQHF | TGTGCCAGCAGGTCCACAGGTTCCCAGCATTTT
TRBD2 | TRBJ2-3 | NA | TRBV20-1 | CSARLAGGPNTQYF | TGCAGTGCACGACTAGCGGGAGGGCCGAATACGCAGTATTTT
NA | TRBJ2-1 | few | TRBV3-1 | CASSQGNLPSYNEQFF | TGTGCCAGCAGCCAAGGTAACCTGCCCTCCTACAATGAGCAGTTCTTC
NA | TRBJ2-7 | many | TRBV20-1 | CSAPPMEGVWVREQYF | TGCAGTGCTCCCCCTATGGAGGGAGTCTGGGTGAGGGAGCAGTACTTC
NA | TRBJ2-4 | few | TRBV29-1 | CSVEITGLANIQYF | TGCAGCGTTGAGATAACAGGGCTCGCAAACATTCAGTACTTC
NA | TRBJ1-4 | NA | TRBV20-1 | CSAGGTNEKLFF | TGCAGTGCAGGGGGGACTAATGAAAAACTGTTTTTT
NA | TRBJ2-1 | few | TRBV7-9 | CAIAVVGNSYNEQFF | TGTGCCATAGCCGTGGTAGGGAACTCCTACAATGAGCAGTTCTTC
NA | TRBJ2-7 | NA | TRBV28 | CASSLYQDSYEQYF | TGTGCCAGCAGTTTGTATCAGGACTCCTACGAGCAGTACTTC
NA | TRBJ2-7 | few | TRBV11-2 | CASSFTRQASYEQYF | TGTGCCAGCAGCTTCACCCGACAAGCTTCCTACGAGCAGTACTTC
NA | TRBJ2-2 | NA | TRBV19 | CASSSWQAAPGTGELFF | TGTGCCAGTAGTAGTTGGCAGGCGGCGCCAGGGACCGGGGAGCTGTTTTTT
NA | TRBJ2-5 | NA | TRBV28 | CASSFFGTAQETQYF | TGTGCCAGCAGTTTTTTCGGAACAGCACAAGAGACCCAGTACTTC
TRBD1 | TRBJ1-2 | NA | TRBV20-1 | CSAGPGGKDGYTF | TGCAGTGCGGGCCCAGGGGGGAAGGATGGCTACACCTTC
TRBD2 | TRBJ2-3 | NA | TRBV6-2/TRBV6-3 | CASSYRGLAHSTDTQYF | TGTGCCAGCAGTTACCGCGGACTAGCGCATAGCACAGATACGCAGTATTTT
NA | TRBJ2-1 | NA | TRBV2 | CASGRSSYNEQFF | TGTGCCAGCGGGCGGAGCTCCTACAATGAGCAGTTCTTC
NA | TRBJ1-1 | NA | TRBV5-4 | CASHTGGRGDREAFF | TGTGCCAGCCACACCGGGGGAAGAGGAGACAGAGAAGCTTTCTTT
NA | TRBJ2-2 | few | TRBV3-1 | CASSSKHNTGELFF | TGTGCCAGCAGCTCCAAACATAACACCGGGGAGCTGTTTTTT
TRBD1 | TRBJ1-6 | once | TRBV7-2 | CASSSVTGGNSPLHF | TGTGCCAGCAGCTCGGTGACAGGGGGAAATTCACCCCTCCACTTT
NA | TRBJ2-6 | NA | TRBV20-1 | CSASPSRFSGANVLTF | TGCAGTGCTAGCCCTTCACGGTTCTCTGGGGCCAACGTCCTGACTTTC
TRBD2 | TRBJ2-3 | few | TRBV7-9 | CASGRRASGTPTDTQYF | TGTGCCAGCGGGAGGAGGGCTAGCGGGACCCCCACGGATACGCAGTATTTT
NA | TRBJ2-3 | many | TRBV18 | CASSHRSTDTQYF | TGTGCCAGCTCACATCGGTCCACAGATACGCAGTATTTT
NA | TRBJ2-1 | few | TRBV9 | CASSVEPHEQFF | TGTGCCAGCAGCGTCGAACCCCATGAGCAGTTCTTC
TRBD1 | TRBJ2-1 | many | TRBV20-1 | CSARGGQGGNEQFF | TGCAGTGCTAGAGGGGGACAGGGCGGCAATGAGCAGTTCTTC
NA | TRBJ2-5 | NA | TRBV5-1 | CASSLGVPETQYF | TGCGCCAGCAGCTTGGGTGTCCCAGAGACCCAGTACTTC
NA | TRBJ1-5 | many | TRBV29-1 | CSVSDRYSNQPQHF | TGCAGCGTATCCGACCGGTATAGCAATCAGCCCCAGCATTTT